This entry lists 18 T cell receptor beta chains sequenced from one sample in a study of cytomegalovirus exposure and HLA in healthy donors. 60 Vbeta and 13 Jbeta primers were used in PCR. Assay: immunoSEQ multiplex PCR; the TCRdb copy retains only in-frame clones and omits some. The sample has 150,000 to 200,000 clones, 65% to 80% seen once. The sequenced sample was PBMCs. Receptors were obtained from a woman in her forties in good health and CMV-seronegative.

V usage is TRBV27 and J usage is TRBJ2-2; D gene uncertain. This CDR3 has 15 amino acids. In germline, CDR1 is MNHEY, CDR2 SMNVEV (reference sequence). The V and J ends lost 1 base and 0 bases respectively, with 6 bases between them. CDR3 amino acids: CASSLFTANTGELFF. CDR3 DNA: TGTGCCAGCAGTTTATTTACAGCGAACACCGGGGAGCTGTTTTTT.

The chain carries TRBV4-3 and TRBJ2-3; TRBD2 agrees at 15 bases. CDR1 LGHNA and CDR2 YSLEER come from the germline V gene. V gave up 1 base and J gave up 5 bases; unmatched junction bases: 1. CDR3 length: 16 amino acids. The CDR3 sequence is CASSQAGLAGGDTQYF. DNA of the CDR3: TGCGCCAGCAGCCAAGCGGGACTAGCGGGAGGAGATACGCAGTATTTT.

The chain carries TRBV7-2 and TRBJ2-7; TRBD2 agrees at 8 bases. Germline CDR1 is SGHTA and CDR2 is FQGNSA. The CDR3 length is 15 residues. With V trimmed by 5 bases and J by 6 bases, 12 bases remained unmatched. In nucleotides, the CDR3 is TGTGCCAGCAGCCCACGATCGTCAGCGGGAGTCGAGCAGTACGTC. Protein: CASSPRSSAGVEQYV.

This clone appeared once. This sequence joins TRBV4-1 and TRBJ2-4; 9 bases align to TRBD2. V shed 0 bases and J 0 bases; nucleotides not matched to a gene: 3. The CDR3 contains 17 residues. Germline values: CDR1 MGHRA, CDR2 YSYEKL. DNA for the CDR3: TGCGCCAGCAGCCAAGACCAACTAGCGGGAGCCAAAAACATTCAGTACTTC. Translation: CASSQDQLAGAKNIQYF.

V is TRBV5-1 and J is TRBJ2-2; 9 bases fit TRBD2. With 0 bases clipped from V and 7 bases from J, the junction kept 10 bases outside the gene matches. Germline CDR1 is SGHRS and CDR2 is YFSETQ. CDR3 length: 17 amino acids. CDR3 nucleotide sequence: TGCGCCAGCAGCTTGGAAGGGCTAGCGGGAAGGGACGGGGAGCTGTTTTTT. Translating it yields CASSLEGLAGRDGELFF.

This clone was found once. This chain uses TRBV5-5 with TRBJ1-4, with D perhaps matching TRBD1 (5 bases). Deletions cut 6 bases from V and 2 bases from J, with 17 bases between. The CDR3 has 16 amino acids. Germline loops: CDR1 SGHKS, CDR2 YYEKEE (reference sequence). The chain's CDR3 is CASTGQATATNEKLFF. The CDR3 coding sequence is TGTGCCAGCACAGGGCAGGCGACAGCCACTAATGAAAAACTGTTTTTT. Full variable domain (outside the CDR3, taken from reference TRBV5-5 and TRBJ1-4): DAGVTQSPTHLIKTRGQQVTLRCSPISGHKSVSWYQQVLGQGPQFIFQYYEKEERGRGNFPDRFSARQFPNYSSELNVNALLLGDSALYLCASTGQATATNEKLFFGSGTQLSVL.

This clone has only a few counts. The chain couples TRBV5-1 to TRBJ2-1; the D gene is possibly TRBD2 (5 bases). The CDR3 spans 14 residues. The ends were cut back, 1 base at V and 6 bases at J, with 11 bases in the middle. CDR1 is SGHRS and CDR2 is YFSETQ in the germline V gene. CDR3 in amino acids: CASSLSRAGNEQFF. DNA for the CDR3: TGCGCCAGCAGCTTGAGTAGGGCGGGCAATGAGCAGTTCTTC.

CDR3 sequence (DNA): TGTGCCAGCAGCCCTTTCGGACTAGCGGGAGTAGAGACCCAGTACTTC. Its protein is CASSPFGLAGVETQYF. The chain uses TRBV11-1 and TRBJ2-5; TRBD2 matches 13 bases. This CDR3 contains 16 residues. Losses at the gene ends were 5 bases for V and 4 bases for J; bases not matched to a gene: 7. Looked up from germline, CDR1 is SGHAT and CDR2 is FQDESV (reference sequence). The full variable domain, rest sourced from reference TRBV11-1 and TRBJ2-5, is EAEVAQSPRYKITEKSQAVAFWCDPISGHATLYWYRQILGQGPELLVQFQDESVVDDSQLPKDRFSAERLKGVDSTLKIQPAELGDSAMYLCASSPFGLAGVETQYFGPGTRLLVL.

The rearrangement links TRBV9 to TRBJ2-1; TRBD2 aligns across 7 bases. The V segment lost 3 bases and the J segment 6 bases; nucleotides outside the gene matches: 6. The CDR3 has 14 residues. Germline CDR1 and CDR2: SGDLS and YYNGEE. The CDR3, as DNA: TGTGCCAGCAGCGCCTATTGGGGGGGCAATGAGCAGTTCTTC. This encodes CASSAYWGGNEQFF.

The chain is built from TRBV27 and TRBJ2-7; D perhaps matches TRBD2 (6 bases). The V end was cut by 9 bases, the J end by 1 base, with 10 bases between. Germline CDR1 MNHEY, CDR2 SMNVEV (reference sequence). The CDR3 has 12 residues. The CDR3 DNA is TGTGCCAGTTACGCGGGATCCTACGAGCAGTACGTC. This codes for CASYAGSYEQYV.

The V call is TRBV6-1, the J call TRBJ2-1; possible D gene TRBD2, 5 bases. Germline CDR1 MNHNS, CDR2 SASEGT. There are 11 residues in the CDR3. Trimming cost V 5 bases and J 10 bases, with 9 bases left between them. The CDR3 reads CASSFREEQFF. CDR3 nucleotides: TGTGCCAGCAGTTTTAGGGAGGAGCAGTTCTTC.

The rearrangement links TRBV11-3 to TRBJ2-1, with TRBD2 matching over 7 bases. V trimming: 2 bases; J trimming: 0 bases; junction bases outside the gene matches: 1. Germline values: CDR1 SGHNT, CDR2 YENEEA. The length of the CDR3 is 15 residues. Written as DNA, the CDR3 is TGTGCCAGCAGCTTAAGCGGGGCCTCCTACAATGAGCAGTTCTTC. It encodes CASSLSGASYNEQFF. Based on the CDR3 plus reference TRBV11-3 and TRBJ2-1, the full variable domain is EAGVVQSPRYKIIEKKQPVAFWCNPISGHNTLYWYLQNLGQGPELLIRYENEEAVDDSQLPKDRFSAERLKGVDSTLKIQPAELGDSAVYLCASSLSGASYNEQFFGPGTRLTVL.

The table lists this clone with a count of one. The chain recombines TRBV18 with TRBJ2-5; 11 nucleotides align to TRBD2. The J segment lost 6 bases and the V segment lost 3 bases, leaving 6 bases of the junction unmatched. Per the germline V gene, CDR1 is KGHSH and CDR2 is LQKENI. The length of the CDR3 is 15 residues. Here the CDR3 reads CASSPRTSGSKTQYF. As DNA, the CDR3 is TGTGCCAGCTCACCTAGGACTAGCGGGTCCAAGACCCAGTACTTC.

The gene calls are TRBV11-1 and TRBJ1-2, with 8 bases matching TRBD1. V lost 4 bases to trimming and J lost 5 bases; unmatched junction nucleotides: 6. CDR1 SGHAT and CDR2 FQDESV come from the germline V gene (reference sequence). The CDR3 sequence is 14 residues long. CDR3 DNA: TGTGCCAGCAGCTCACCAGGGGGCGCGTATGGCTACACCTTC. It encodes CASSSPGGAYGYTF.

Details on this clone: A junction boundary mismatches the germline segment, possibly from a read error. This chain links TRBV7-7 with TRBJ2-5, with 11 bases matching TRBD2. The CDR3 length is 16 residues. Germline-derived CDR1 and CDR2 are SSHAT and FNYEAQ (reference sequence). Here the CDR3 DNA reads TGTGCTAGCAGCCAGGGACTAGCGGCTCGTGGGGAGACCCAGTACTTC. Translation gives CASSQGLAARGETQYF.

Only one count was recorded for this clone. The chain combines TRBV28 with TRBJ1-2, with TRBD1 matching over 9 bases. The junction had 4 bases not matched to a gene; V was cut back by 3 bases and J by 2 bases. CDR3 length: 15 amino acids. In germline, CDR1 is MDHEN, CDR2 SYDVKM. CDR3 in amino acids: CASSFPTGGNYGYTF. The CDR3 DNA sequence: TGTGCCAGCAGTTTCCCGACAGGGGGGAACTATGGCTACACCTTC.

This clone was counted a single time. V and J are TRBV7-9 and TRBJ1-1, with TRBD1 identical over 10 bases. The CDR3 is made up of 14 amino acids. The V segment lost 3 bases and the J segment 4 bases; nucleotides outside the gene matches: 2. Germline values: CDR1 SEHNR, CDR2 FQNEAQ (reference sequence). The CDR3 nucleotides are TGTGCCAGCAGCTTTGACAGGGGGCTCACTGAAGCTTTCTTT. It specifies CASSFDRGLTEAFF.

The chain joins TRBV5-4 to TRBJ2-5; 8 bases fit TRBD1. After removal of 1 base from V and 5 bases from J, the junction contained 10 bases not matched to a gene. Looked up from germline, CDR1 is SGHNT and CDR2 is YYREEE (reference sequence). This CDR3 region has 16 residues. As DNA, the CDR3 is TGTGCCAGCAGCTTGAGCCTCGGACAGGGCTCTGAGACCCAGTACTTC. Its protein is CASSLSLGQGSETQYF.